The clone carrying this T cell receptor (beta chain) occurred once. The sample comes from a study of blood T cell repertoires in COVID-19. Study-level information: Sites in the United States, Italy and Spain provided acute and convalescent COVID-19 samples. The cDNA or gDNA used as material had been derived from T cells, B-cell-depleted T cells, or PBMCs.

The ends were cut back, 5 bases at V and 0 bases at J, with 11 bases in the middle. Germline CDR1 SQVTM, CDR2 ANQGSEA. This CDR3 spans 13 amino acids. Per the original methods: Nucleated cell counts were estimated from reference gene primer amplification. Assay: immunoSEQ multiplex PCR; the TCRdb copy retains only in-frame clones and omits some. V and J calls and clone size follow that table, whereas D and trimming were derived from the DNA. The repertoire includes more than 70,000 clones, approximately 80% of them detected once, and under 13% sits in the top ten. The clonotype originates from a woman in her 70s with acute or convalescent COVID-19. Sequences were obtained from peripheral blood. The chain uses TRBV29-1 and TRBJ2-7, with TRBD2 as a possible D gene (5 bases). The CDR3 protein is CSVTSGNSYEQYF. The CDR3 DNA follows: TGCAGCGTTACCTCGGGGAACTCCTACGAGCAGTACTTC.